The 24 T cell receptor beta chains presented below share a single source sample, sequenced in a study of cytotoxic CD8 clonotypes in ibrutinib-treated CLL. Clones were sequenced by immunoSEQ multiplex PCR, and TCRdb holds only the in-frame ones, with some missing. Of roughly 220,000 clones in the sample, roughly 65% were seen once. The sample consisted of PBMCs, taken after 12 months of ibrutinib treatment. The receptor set was obtained from a human donor with chronic lymphocytic leukemia.

The genes are TRBV5-1 and TRBJ1-2; D is unresolved. V lost 0 bases to trimming and J lost 4 bases, with 10 bases between them. Germline loops: CDR1 SGHRS, CDR2 YFSETQ. CDR3 size: 14 residues. The CDR3 DNA reads as TGCGCCAGCAGCTTGGAGGGCGGTATCTATGGCTACACCTTC. This translates into CASSLEGGIYGYTF.

J is TRBJ2-3 and V is TRBV9, with 7 bases fitting TRBD2. CDR1 is SGDLS and CDR2 is YYNGEE in the germline V gene. V was clipped by 0 bases and J by 1 base; unmatched bases: 5. The CDR3 has 16 amino acids. CDR3 bases: TGTGCCAGCAGCGTAGCCCCTACTAGCGGCACAGATACGCAGTATTTT. Residues: CASSVAPTSGTDTQYF.

This clone occurred a few times. J is TRBJ1-1 and V is TRBV29-1, with 10 bases identical to TRBD1. The CDR3 is 15 amino acids. Germline CDR1 SQVTM, CDR2 ANQGSEA. Trimming took 2 bases from V and 3 from J; bases not matched to a gene: 6. The CDR3 DNA reads TGCAGCGTTGAAAGGGACAGGGGAGAGGACACTGAAGCTTTCTTT. It translates to CSVERDRGEDTEAFF.

This clone has a handful of counts. This sequence joins TRBV7-8 and TRBJ1-2; D is possibly TRBD1 (5 bases). The CDR3 extends over 12 amino acids. Germline V lookup: CDR1 SGHVS, CDR2 FQNEAQ. Trimming removed 1 base at V and 7 bases at J, with 7 bases between. The DNA for the CDR3 is TGTGCCAGCAGCTTAGGCGGGACTGGCTACACCTTC. Encoded protein: CASSLGGTGYTF.

The J gene is TRBJ1-1, the V gene TRBV29-1; D unresolved. Germline V lookup: CDR1 SQVTM, CDR2 ANQGSEA. The CDR3 length is 11 residues. The V gene lost 5 bases and the J gene lost 1 base, with 5 bases spanning the gap. The DNA for the CDR3 is TGCAGCGTTATAGGGAACACTGAAGCTTTCTTT. Its protein is CSVIGNTEAFF.

This clone was recorded a few times. V and J are TRBV6-5 and TRBJ1-1, with D perhaps matching TRBD1 (5 bases). This CDR3 region has 15 residues. Trimming took 9 bases from V and 1 from J, leaving 18 bases between them. The V gene's germline CDR1 is MNHEY and CDR2 SVGAGI. CDR3 coding DNA: TGTGCCAGTTCGGGACCAAATCTCAGGAACACTGAAGCTTTCTTT. Protein: CASSGPNLRNTEAFF.

V and J are TRBV4-1 and TRBJ2-7; TRBD1 is a possible D gene (5 bases). Germline V gives CDR1 MGHRA, CDR2 YSYEKL. Deletions cut 1 base from V and 3 bases from J, with 19 bases between. This CDR3 region has 17 residues. The CDR3 coding sequence is TGCGCCAGCAGCCAAGTTTTACAAGGGGTGCGAGACTACGAGCAGTACTTC. It encodes CASSQVLQGVRDYEQYF.

This clone was detected only once. The chain uses TRBV5-1 and TRBJ2-7; D perhaps matches TRBD2 (7 bases). This CDR3 has 14 amino acids. CDR1 is SGHRS and CDR2 is YFSETQ in the germline V gene. The V gene lost 5 bases and the J gene lost 2 bases, with 14 bases spanning the gap. The CDR3 DNA reads TGCGCCAGCAGGGGGGGGGCGGATCCCTACGAGCAGTACTTC. Translation: CASRGGADPYEQYF.

This chain links TRBV27 with TRBJ2-7; the match to TRBD2 covers 9 bases. The germline V gene encodes CDR1 MNHEY and CDR2 SMNVEV (reference sequence). CDR3 length: 14 residues. The V and J ends lost 3 bases and 2 bases, in that order; junction bases with no gene match: 2. CDR3 loop: CASSLASGTYEQYF. CDR3 nucleotide sequence: TGTGCCAGCAGTTTGGCTAGCGGGACCTACGAGCAGTACTTC.

J is TRBJ1-2 and V is TRBV5-1; D gene uncertain. This CDR3 region has 13 residues. Trimming removed 1 base from V and 6 bases from J, with 10 bases in between. Germline CDR1 and CDR2: SGHRS and YFSETQ. CDR3 coding DNA: TGCGCCAGCAGCTTGCGAATAGCGGATGGCTACACCTTC. It translates to CASSLRIADGYTF.

V is TRBV29-1 and J is TRBJ1-5; 7 bases line up with TRBD1. V dropped 5 bases and J dropped 1; count of bases not matched to a gene: 5. Per the germline V gene, CDR1 is SQVTM and CDR2 is ANQGSEA. The CDR3 loop spans 14 amino acids. For the CDR3, the DNA is TGCAGCGTTTCAGGGGGAGGAAGCAATCAGCCCCAGCATTTT. Its protein is CSVSGGGSNQPQHF.

The chain carries TRBV28 and TRBJ1-1, with a weak D call TRBD1 (5 bases). This CDR3 spans 16 amino acids. The germline CDR1 and CDR2 sequences are MDHEN and SYDVKM. Trimming removed 5 bases from V and 5 bases from J, with 21 bases in between. CDR3 residues: CASSPYPGLEGTEAFF. Written as DNA, the CDR3 is TGTGCCAGCAGTCCGTACCCGGGTCTCGAGGGGACTGAAGCTTTCTTT. The whole variable domain, remainder taken from reference TRBV28 and TRBJ1-1, is DVKVTQSSRYLVKRTGEKVFLECVQDMDHENMFWYRQDPGLGLRLIYFSYDVKMKEKGDIPEGYSVSREKKERFSLILESASTNQTSMYLCASSPYPGLEGTEAFFGQGTRLTVV.

The V and J genes are TRBV30 and TRBJ1-2; 10 bases map to TRBD1. Germline CDR1 is GTSNPN and CDR2 is SVGIG (reference sequence). The CDR3 extends over 15 amino acids. V lost 5 bases to trimming and J lost 6 bases; unmatched junction nucleotides: 12. The CDR3 reads CAWSFSGQGIDGYTF. Here the CDR3 DNA reads TGTGCCTGGTCTTTTTCGGGACAGGGGATTGATGGCTACACCTTC.

The chain couples TRBV27 to TRBJ2-2; unclear D gene. Trimming cost V 4 bases and J 6 bases, with 9 bases left between them. Per the germline V gene, CDR1 is MNHEY and CDR2 is SMNVEV (reference sequence). The length of the CDR3 is 13 residues. DNA for the CDR3: TGTGCCAGCAGTTCCGACCGGGCCGGGGAGCTGTTTTTT. Protein sequence: CASSSDRAGELFF.

The chain uses TRBV5-4 and TRBJ1-2; D ambiguous. The CDR3 loop spans 14 amino acids. In germline, CDR1 is SGHNT, CDR2 YYREEE (reference sequence). V lost 10 bases and J 2 bases, leaving 18 bases between the germline ends. The CDR3 protein is CAASSTGWNYGYTF. CDR3 DNA sequence: TGTGCCGCCAGCAGTACTGGGTGGAACTATGGCTACACCTTC.

The chain recombines TRBV15 with TRBJ2-6, with 12 positions matching TRBD1. This CDR3 spans 18 amino acids. Looked up from germline, CDR1 is LNHNV and CDR2 is YYDKDF (reference sequence). Losses at the gene ends were 3 bases for V and 0 bases for J; bases not matched to a gene: 3. CDR3 nucleotide sequence: TGTGCCACCAGCAGGGGACAGGGGGCTCTCTCTGGGGCCAACGTCCTGACTTTC. Protein product: CATSRGQGALSGANVLTF.

This chain links TRBV11-1 with TRBJ1-2; weak D call: TRBD1 (5 bases). The CDR3 consists of 13 residues. Germline V gene sequence: CDR1 SGHAT, CDR2 FQDESV (reference sequence). V was trimmed by 5 bases and J by 6 bases, leaving 13 bases between them. The CDR3 region is CASSPNLGDGYTF. CDR3 DNA sequence: TGTGCCAGCAGCCCAAACTTAGGGGATGGCTACACCTTC.

The chain couples TRBV6-1 to TRBJ1-1; D gene unclear. Germline CDR1 is MNHNS and CDR2 is SASEGT. Trimming removed 3 bases at V and 0 bases at J, with 5 bases between. This CDR3 is built from 13 residues. CDR3 DNA sequence: TGTGCCAGCAGTGAGCGCATGAACACTGAAGCTTTCTTT. This translates into CASSERMNTEAFF.

The chain carries TRBV7-9 and TRBJ2-1, with no clear D. CDR3 length: 15 residues. V was shortened by 2 bases and J by 8 bases, with 16 bases between the two germline ends. Germline CDR1 and CDR2: SEHNR and FQNEAQ (reference sequence). The DNA for the CDR3 is TGTGCCAGCAGCTTATCGGCTACCGTTATGGATGAGCAGTTCTTC. The encoded protein is CASSLSATVMDEQFF.

This clone was picked up one time. The chain employs TRBV30 and TRBJ1-1, with 10 nucleotides matching TRBD1. V dropped 0 bases and J dropped 5; count of bases not matched to a gene: 6. This CDR3 has 15 amino acids. The germline V gene has CDR1 GTSNPN and CDR2 SVGIG (reference sequence). The CDR3 DNA reads as TGTGCCTGGAGTGTACCGGGACAGGGGAGGACTGAAGCTTTCTTT. The encoded protein is CAWSVPGQGRTEAFF.

The V call is TRBV4-1, the J call TRBJ1-1; no firm D call. The CDR3 covers 13 residues. Germline V lookup: CDR1 MGHRA, CDR2 YSYEKL. V was pared by 0 bases and J by 7 bases, with 9 bases between. CDR3: CASSQEVDSEAFF. The CDR3 nucleotides are TGCGCCAGCAGCCAAGAGGTGGATAGTGAAGCTTTCTTT.

This chain connects TRBV4-1 to TRBJ1-5; no firm D call. Per the germline V gene, CDR1 is MGHRA and CDR2 is YSYEKL. The CDR3 consists of 18 residues. V was trimmed by 0 bases and J by 4 bases, leaving 19 bases between them. As DNA, the CDR3 is TGCGCCAGCAGCCAAGATCGATCCAGCTGGGCGGTTAATCAGCCCCAGCATTTT. Encoded protein: CASSQDRSSWAVNQPQHF.

This clone was seen a few times. The chain combines TRBV5-1 with TRBJ2-3, with D perhaps matching TRBD2 (7 bases). V lost 1 base and J lost 0, with 15 bases in between. Germline V gene sequence: CDR1 SGHRS, CDR2 YFSETQ. This CDR3 spans 17 amino acids. The CDR3 sequence is CASSLLVGGVSTDTQYF. CDR3 DNA: TGCGCCAGCAGCTTGTTGGTAGGGGGGGTTAGCACAGATACGCAGTATTTT.

The rearrangement uses TRBV13 and TRBJ2-1, with 13 bases identical to TRBD2. This CDR3 spans 16 amino acids. Unmatched junction bases numbered 4, after V lost 5 bases and J lost 3 bases. The V gene's germline CDR1 is PRHDT and CDR2 FYEKMQ (reference sequence). Here the CDR3 DNA reads TGTGCCAGCAGCACGGGACTAGCGGGAATCTACAATGAGCAGTTCTTC. It is translated as CASSTGLAGIYNEQFF. The whole variable domain, remainder taken from reference TRBV13 and TRBJ2-1, is AAGVIQSPRHLIKEKRETATLKCYPIPRHDTVYWYQQGPGQDPQFLISFYEKMQSDKGSIPDRFSAQQFSDYHSELNMSSLELGDSALYFCASSTGLAGIYNEQFFGPGTRLTVL.